The entry that follows covers one T cell receptor (beta chain) sequence. This clone was counted a single time. Its antigen remains undetermined. No base quality values were provided; no much bigger clone lies one nucleotide off. This record belongs to a study of cytotoxic CD8 clonotypes in ibrutinib-treated CLL (dated by TCRdb to the early 2020s). In the study overall: The cohort included some 14 treatment-naive and ten to twelve relapsed/refractory patients; approximately 17 were IGHV unmutated. Responses were partial in some 24 patients and complete in 2; after median approximately 69 months follow-up, about 15 stayed in remission and around 12 progressed. Cryopreserved peripheral blood mononuclear cells were collected before treatment, at response, and at either disease progression or sustained remission. On average, each sample had approximately 280,000 productive templates and more than 75,000 productive rearrangements. Patients were still on ibrutinib when every remission and progressive disease sample was collected. Response samples were obtained after a median of around 11 months of treatment, with a range of about 6 to 40 months. Of the approximately 87 participants in the trial, about two dozen had longitudinal samples available.

V lost 1 base and J lost 5 bases; the stretch between them is 9 bases long. Looking up the germline V gene yields CDR1 LGHNA and CDR2 YSLEER. The CDR3 numbers 14 residues from cysteine through phenylalanine. The sequence is cut down to CDR3 DNA, 42 bases in frame from base 1. On a MiSeq, deep resolution sequencing aimed for a depth between 1 in 1 million and 1 in 200,000 T cells, with each clonotype covered around 10x on average. TCR beta libraries were generated with the immunoSEQ hsTCRB Kit. As for how the authors treated the data: ImmunoSEQ Data Assistant and ImmunoSEQ Analyzer were used for data analysis, and V, D and J genes were assigned according to IMGT definitions. Clonality, which ranges from 0 to 1, was calculated as one minus the normalized Shannon entropy of productive rearrangement frequencies. Only overrepresented clonotypes making up at least 0.05% of each patient's repertoire were included in the public clonotype analysis. Around 12 age-matched healthy donor repertoires from immuneACCESS were used as controls for clonality. Here the immuneACCESS table is served through TCRdb, limited to in-frame sequences with V and J called. Missing clones are a known gap in these copies; in checked studies unresolved V genes cover under half, and the rest lacks a known reason. V and J calls and clone size come straight from that table; D and trimming were deduced from the DNA. This sample comprises 100,000 to 150,000 clones, approximately 85% of them detected only once. Roughly 2% of the sample is held by the ten biggest clonotypes.

The meaning of the sample's time point label: roughly 2 years on ibrutinib. For TCR beta library preparation, 1.5 to 2 micrograms of genomic DNA were extracted from the cryopreserved PBMCs. High-throughput TCR beta sequencing was performed on longitudinal blood samples from CLL patients receiving ibrutinib monotherapy. The patients were enrolled in a single-center, open-label phase 2 trial of ibrutinib monotherapy. General study outcomes and caveats: Clonality rose at ibrutinib response, remained stable during sustained remission, and dropped back toward baseline at progression. Sampling times were not matched between sustained-remission and progressing patients, and lymph node repertoires were not studied. Public clonotypes were rare and either shrank or stayed stable during treatment, and the rise in clonality at ibrutinib response reflected expansion of private clonotypes. At baseline, clonality was higher than in age-matched healthy donors and showed a strong correlation with circulating CD8+ T-cell counts.

Sequenced here: PBMCs, sampled after 24 months of ibrutinib treatment. Recombination connected TRBV4-3 to TRBJ2-1, with TRBD1 as a weak D call on 6 bases. The clonotype comes from a human donor with chronic lymphocytic leukemia. The DNA sequence is given as TGCGCCAGCAGCCAAGGAGGGGGAGACAATGAGCAGTTCTTC. This yields the protein CASSQGGGDNEQFF.